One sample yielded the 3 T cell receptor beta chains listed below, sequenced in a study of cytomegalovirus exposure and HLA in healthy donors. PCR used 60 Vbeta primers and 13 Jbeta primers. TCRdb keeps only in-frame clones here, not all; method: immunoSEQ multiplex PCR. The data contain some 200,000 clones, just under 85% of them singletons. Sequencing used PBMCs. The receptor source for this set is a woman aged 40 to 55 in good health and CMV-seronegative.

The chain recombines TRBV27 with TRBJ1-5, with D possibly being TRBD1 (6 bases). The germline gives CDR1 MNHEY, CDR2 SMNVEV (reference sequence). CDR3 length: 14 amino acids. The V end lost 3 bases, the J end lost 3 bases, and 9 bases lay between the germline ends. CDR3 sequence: CASSLDSLNQPQHF. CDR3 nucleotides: TGTGCCAGCAGTTTGGACAGCCTCAATCAGCCCCAGCATTTT.

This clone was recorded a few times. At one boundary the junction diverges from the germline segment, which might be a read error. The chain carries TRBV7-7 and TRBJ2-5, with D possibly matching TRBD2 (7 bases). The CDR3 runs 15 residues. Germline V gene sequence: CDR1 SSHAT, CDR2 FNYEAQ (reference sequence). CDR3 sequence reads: CASSPGGPYQETQYF. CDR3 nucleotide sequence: TGTGCTAGCAGCCCCGGGGGGCCGTACCAAGAGACCCAGTACTTC.

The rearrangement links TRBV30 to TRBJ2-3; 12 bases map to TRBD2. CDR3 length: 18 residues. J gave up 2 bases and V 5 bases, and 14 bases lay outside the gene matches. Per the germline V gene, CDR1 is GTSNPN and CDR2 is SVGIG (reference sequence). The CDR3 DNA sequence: TGTGCCTGGTCCCTGGGACTAGCGGGTCTAAGCTCCACAGATACGCAGTATTTT. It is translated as CAWSLGLAGLSSTDTQYF.